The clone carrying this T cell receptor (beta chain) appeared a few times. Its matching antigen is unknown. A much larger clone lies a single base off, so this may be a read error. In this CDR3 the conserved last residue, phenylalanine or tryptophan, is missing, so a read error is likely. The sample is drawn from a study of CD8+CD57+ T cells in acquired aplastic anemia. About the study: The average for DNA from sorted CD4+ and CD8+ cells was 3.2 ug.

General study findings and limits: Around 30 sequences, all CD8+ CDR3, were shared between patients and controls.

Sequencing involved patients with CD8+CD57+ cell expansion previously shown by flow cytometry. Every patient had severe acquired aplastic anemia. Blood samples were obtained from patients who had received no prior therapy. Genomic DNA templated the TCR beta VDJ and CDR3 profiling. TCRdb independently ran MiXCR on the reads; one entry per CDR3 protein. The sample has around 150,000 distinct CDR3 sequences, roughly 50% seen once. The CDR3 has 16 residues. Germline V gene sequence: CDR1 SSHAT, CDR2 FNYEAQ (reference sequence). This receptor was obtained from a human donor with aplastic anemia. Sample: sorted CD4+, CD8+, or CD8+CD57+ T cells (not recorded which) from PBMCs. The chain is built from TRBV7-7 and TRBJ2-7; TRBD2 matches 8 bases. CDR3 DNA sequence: TGTGCTAGCAGCCCTGAAGGACTAGCCCAAATTCCCGAGCAGTACCTC. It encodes CASSPEGLAQIPEQYL.